This T cell receptor beta chain originates from a study of blood T cell repertoires in COVID-19. Study context: COVID-19 samples collected from the United States, Italy and Spain covered acute and convalescent phases. T cells, B-cell-depleted T cells, or PBMCs provided the cDNA or gDNA that served as material.

CDR3 length: 14 residues. Germline V gene lookup returns CDR1 SEHNR and CDR2 FQNEAQ (reference sequence). V lost 5 bases, J lost 5 bases, and 6 bases stayed unmatched. In the authors' workflow: Estimation of nucleated cell counts was performed using reference gene primer amplification. Assay used: immunoSEQ multiplex PCR; TCRdb lists only in-frame clones, some missing. V and J calls and clone size are as listed in that table; D and trimming were resolved from the DNA. The sample records hundreds of thousands of clones, around 87% being singletons. The clonotype was recovered from a woman aged 55-70 years with COVID-19, enrolled during active disease. The chain has TRBV7-9 and TRBJ2-5; 9 bases agree with TRBD1. The sample consisted of peripheral blood. The DNA for the CDR3 is TGTGCCAGCAGCCTACAGGGGGCTGGGGAGACCCAGTACTTC. As protein: CASSLQGAGETQYF.